This TCR beta chain was profiled in a study of T cell responses to AZD1222 COVID-19 vaccine (dated by TCRdb to the early 2020s). Notes on the research overall: Because spike-specific TCR depth and breadth did not differ between the two schedules, AZD1222 recipients who got a second dose at roughly 4 weeks were pooled with those who got a second dose at roughly 12 weeks. Enrollment into the trials was organized by age into subgroups of 18-55, 56-69 and 70-plus years, and those subgroups contained 148, 28 and 57 TCR-sequenced participants, respectively. TCR sequencing was performed for 230 to 250 trial participants, of whom some 200 were given two doses of AZD1222 and some 25 were given two doses of MenACWY control vaccine.

From the cysteine up to the phenylalanine, the CDR3 has a length of 14 residues. Of all the DNA, just the CDR3 is kept, 42 bases in frame from base 1. As encoded in the germline V gene, CDR1 is SGHTA while CDR2 is FQGNSA. Relative to germline, V is 5 bases shorter and J is 4 bases shorter, with 12 bases between their ends. General conclusions and limits of the study: No day 14 peak-response samples were available, so repertoires were characterized only after the peak T cell response. Reportedly, close to half of the unique spike-specific TCRs recognized epitopes lying outside the regions that are mutated in the B.1.351 and B.1.1.7 variants. Participants were mostly white British, with more females than males. The authors suggested clonal diversity may have been underestimated. The whole spike protein was spanned by vaccine-associated CD4 TCRs, and dominant responses were seen in regions 160-218 and 743-854. After two AZD1222 doses, both the breadth and the depth of spike-specific TCRs were significantly higher than at day 0 and than in MenACWY recipients. In the small 56-69-year group, the increase in depth fell short of significance, most likely because of low power. Conclusions about previously exposed vaccinees were limited because only six AZD1222 recipients were SARS-CoV-2 seropositive at baseline.

The CDR3 regions of human TCRbeta chains were analyzed by immunosequencing. The study's processing was this. Repertoire TCRs were checked for matches against a reference library of SARS-CoV-2-specific TCRs that had been generated using the MIRA antigen-specificity platform. Breadth meant the fraction of unique TCRs that were SARS-CoV-2-associated, whereas depth meant the fraction of total T cells that were SARS-CoV-2-associated. Using the MIRA data, each spike-specific TCR was mapped to the spike region that the TCR reacts to and placed in a CD4 or CD8 class. Log10-transformed breadth and depth values were compared by one-way ANOVA with Sidak's multiple comparisons tests. The source is immuneACCESS, and TCRdb retained only in-frame sequences with V and J called. Part of the clones is not carried over; for the studies checked, unresolved V genes explain less than half of this, and the remainder is unexplained. That table supplies the V and J calls and clone size; D and trimming were determined from the DNA. The table for this sample lists around 99,000 clones; 90% to 95% of them were counted only once. The top ten hold approximately 7.6% of the sample.

The intended sense of this specimen's time point label: baseline before first vaccination. The vaccinee samples were drawn from two UK trials, COV001 and COV002, one of which was a single-blind randomized controlled phase 2/3 trial testing AZD1222 (ChAdOx1 nCoV-19) in healthy adults. For TCRbeta chain sequencing, PBMC samples were collected from trial participants at day 0 and at day 28 after the second dose. Turning to this clone: Its antigen has not been determined. Base qualities are missing; no much larger clone stands one base away.

The material was peripheral blood, obtained on day 0 of AZD1222 vaccination. Recombination joined TRBV7-2 with TRBJ2-1; the D gene assignment is ambiguous. The TCR comes from an adult in good health. In nucleotide form, the sequence is TGTGCCAGCAGCCCCCAAACTCTTTACAATGAGCAGTTCTTC. This gives the protein CASSPQTLYNEQFF.